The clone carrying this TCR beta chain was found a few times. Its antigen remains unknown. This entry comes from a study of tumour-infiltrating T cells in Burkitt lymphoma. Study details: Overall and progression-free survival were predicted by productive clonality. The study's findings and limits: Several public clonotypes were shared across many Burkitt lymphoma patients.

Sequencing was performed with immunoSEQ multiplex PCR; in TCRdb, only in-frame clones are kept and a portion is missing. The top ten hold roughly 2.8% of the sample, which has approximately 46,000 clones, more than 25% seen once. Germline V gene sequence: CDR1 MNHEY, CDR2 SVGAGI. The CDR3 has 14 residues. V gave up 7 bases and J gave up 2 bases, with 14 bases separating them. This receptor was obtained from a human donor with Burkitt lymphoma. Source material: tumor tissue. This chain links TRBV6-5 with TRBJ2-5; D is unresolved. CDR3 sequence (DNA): TGTGCCAGCATATCCGGTTCCGAGCAAGAGACCCAGTACTTC. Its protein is CASISGSEQETQYF.